Shown below are 19 T cell receptor beta chains from a single sample sequenced in a study of glioma-infiltrating T cells after dendritic cell vaccination. Produced via immunoSEQ multiplex PCR; TCRdb's table is partial and in-frame only. The sample includes under 100,000 clones, more than 75% of them seen just once. The input for sequencing was blood, taken before dendritic cell vaccination. Receptors originate from a human donor with glioblastoma.

This chain joins TRBV18 and TRBJ2-7; TRBD2 matches 9 bases. Per the germline V gene, CDR1 is KGHSH and CDR2 is LQKENI. V gave up 0 bases and J gave up 4 bases; unmatched junction bases: 4. The length of the CDR3 is 15 residues. DNA of the CDR3: TGTGCCAGCTCACCACCGAATAGCGGGAGTTACGAGCAGTACTTC. This translates into CASSPPNSGSYEQYF.

This chain links TRBV11-2 with TRBJ2-1; TRBD2 might be the D (6 bases). The CDR3 sequence is 14 residues long. CDR1 and CDR2 (germline): SGHAT, FQNNGV. Trimming cost V 5 bases and J 6 bases, with 14 bases left between them. DNA of the CDR3: TGTGCCAGCAGCGCGGAGGCGGGGCGCAATGAGCAGTTCTTC. Protein sequence: CASSAEAGRNEQFF.

V is TRBV7-2 and J is TRBJ2-7; TRBD2 matches at 9 bases. The CDR3 extends over 16 amino acids. From germline, CDR1 is SGHTA and CDR2 FQGNSA. V shed 2 bases, J shed 2 bases, and the junction held 7 bases outside the gene matches. The CDR3 coding sequence is TGTGCCAGCAGCTTAATAAGTAGCGGGGGAACCTACGAGCAGTACTTC. Its translation is CASSLISSGGTYEQYF.

In its sample, this clone was seen many times. The CDR3 sequence is CATRHPSDLGEKLFF. The CDR3 bases are TGTGCCACCAGACACCCGTCAGACTTGGGTGAAAAACTGTTTTTT. The chain combines TRBV10-3 with TRBJ1-4; no reliable D call. V was cut by 10 bases and J by 7 bases, with 22 bases left in between. The germline CDR1 and CDR2 sequences are ENHRY and SYGVKD. The CDR3 runs 15 residues.

This clone was counted once. The rearrangement uses TRBV19 and TRBJ2-7; 9 bases line up with TRBD1. CDR3 length: 14 amino acids. The trim removed 10 bases at V and 3 bases at J, leaving 10 bases unmatched. CDR1 is LNHDA, CDR2 SQIVND, per germline (reference sequence). In DNA form, the CDR3 reads TGTGCCACCCGGCCGGGACAGGGATACTACGAGCAGTACTTC. It codes for CATRPGQGYYEQYF.

This chain connects TRBV6-6 to TRBJ2-3; the match to TRBD2 covers 10 bases. Germline CDR1 and CDR2: MNHNY and SVGAGI (reference sequence). The junction had 8 bases not matched to a gene; V was cut back by 6 bases and J by 5 bases. This CDR3 is built from 15 residues. The CDR3 coding sequence is TGTGCCAGCAGGGGGGAGCGGGGGGGCGGAGATACGCAGTATTTT. Translated, it gives CASRGERGGGDTQYF.

V and J are TRBV2 and TRBJ1-1, with a possible D match to TRBD1 (5 bases). This CDR3 contains 13 residues. Trimming removed 8 bases from V and 0 bases from J, with 10 bases in between. The germline V gene encodes CDR1 SNHLY and CDR2 FYNNEI. For the CDR3, the DNA is TGTGCCAGCTCGAGACAGTTGAACACTGAAGCTTTCTTT. Protein: CASSRQLNTEAFF.

This clone was seen only a few times. The chain carries TRBV6-1 and TRBJ2-7, with D possibly TRBD1 on 6 matching bases. V lost 6 bases, J lost 4 bases, and 19 bases lay in between. The germline V gene has CDR1 MNHNS and CDR2 SASEGT. The CDR3 is made up of 15 amino acids. The chain's CDR3 is CASRALQGRWYEQYF. CDR3 bases: TGTGCCAGCAGGGCCCTACAGGGCCGATGGTACGAGCAGTACTTC.

The rearrangement joins TRBV28 to TRBJ2-4; D perhaps matches TRBD2 (6 bases). The germline CDR1 and CDR2 sequences are MDHEN and SYDVKM. This CDR3 has 16 residues. V lost 3 bases, J lost 0 bases, and 12 bases lay in between. CDR3 amino acids: CASSLQPGLAKNIQYF. The CDR3 bases are TGTGCCAGCAGTTTGCAACCGGGACTAGCCAAAAACATTCAGTACTTC.

The chain employs TRBV4-1 and TRBJ2-7; unclear D gene. Germline V gives CDR1 MGHRA, CDR2 YSYEKL. The V and J ends lost 0 bases and 9 bases respectively, with 18 bases between them. This CDR3 has 15 amino acids. Here the CDR3 reads CASSQEPRPTVRQYF. In DNA, the CDR3 is TGCGCCAGCAGCCAAGAACCCAGGCCCACAGTTCGGCAGTACTTC.

V and J are TRBV11-2 and TRBJ2-7; possibly TRBD1 for D (6 bases). The CDR3 runs to 12 residues. Trimming shortened V by 5 bases and J by 4 bases, and 9 bases separated the two germline ends. The germline V gene encodes CDR1 SGHAT and CDR2 FQNNGV. The DNA of the CDR3 is TGTGCCAGCAGCGCCCAGGGGTACGAGCAGTACTTC. Protein: CASSAQGYEQYF.

The V and J genes are TRBV5-1 and TRBJ2-7; unclear D gene. Germline loops: CDR1 SGHRS, CDR2 YFSETQ. Trimming removed 8 bases from V and 6 bases from J, with 18 bases in between. This CDR3 has 13 residues. In DNA, the CDR3 is TGCGCCAGTTCTATTAAGATTGCAGGCGAGCAGTACTTC. Encoded protein: CASSIKIAGEQYF.

The rearrangement joins TRBV2 to TRBJ1-2; 8 nucleotides match TRBD1. The CDR3 has 14 residues. Trimming cost V 2 bases and J 2 bases; bases outside gene matches: 1. CDR1 and CDR2 from the germline V gene are SNHLY and FYNNEI. The CDR3 region is CASSEQGANYGYTF. As DNA, the CDR3 is TGTGCCAGCAGTGAACAGGGGGCGAACTATGGCTACACCTTC.

V and J are TRBV10-3 and TRBJ1-2; 7 bases map to TRBD1. The CDR3 length is 20 residues. V lost 3 bases and J lost 0; bases outside the gene matches: 19. Per the germline V gene, CDR1 is ENHRY and CDR2 is SYGVKD. CDR3 nucleotides: TGTGCCATCAGTGACCCTCGACAGGCCTACCGGGACAGCTCTAACTATGGCTACACCTTC. Amino acids: CAISDPRQAYRDSSNYGYTF.

This clone was observed a single time. Mismatch with germline at one junction end may stem from a read error. V gene TRBV4-1 combines with J gene TRBJ2-3; 9 bases fit TRBD2. The CDR3 loop spans 15 amino acids. Germline lookup yields CDR1 MGHRA and CDR2 YSYEKL. The CDR3 reads CASSSPAGGTDTQYF. The CDR3 nucleotides read TGCGCCAGCAGCTCTCCAGCGGGGGGCACGGATACGCAGTATTTT.

This clone occurred once. The chain carries TRBV14 and TRBJ1-2; the match to TRBD1 covers 9 bases. This CDR3 has 14 amino acids. After removal of 3 bases from V and 8 bases from J, the junction contained 7 bases not matched to a gene. Per germline, CDR1 SGHDN and CDR2 FVKESK. The CDR3, as DNA: TGTGCCAGCAGCCATCCGGGACAGGGATGGGGCTACACCTTC. Protein sequence: CASSHPGQGWGYTF.

Written as DNA, the CDR3 is TGTGCCAGCAGGGCTCGTTGGGGAGCGGGAGGTGAGCAGTACTTC. Translation gives CASRARWGAGGEQYF. This sequence joins TRBV7-2 and TRBJ2-7, with 9 bases matching TRBD2. CDR3 size: 15 residues. Losses at the gene ends were 6 bases for V and 7 bases for J; bases not matched to a gene: 13. CDR1 is SGHTA and CDR2 is FQGNSA in the germline V gene.

The chain couples TRBV9 to TRBJ1-2, with D perhaps TRBD1 (6 bases). The CDR3 has 12 residues. Germline loops: CDR1 SGDLS, CDR2 YYNGEE. The ends were cut back, 4 bases at V and 8 bases at J, with 12 bases in the middle. CDR3 protein: CASSPSRGGYTF. CDR3 nucleotides: TGTGCCAGCAGCCCCTCCAGGGGAGGCTACACCTTC.

This chain joins TRBV6-1 and TRBJ2-1; 7 bases fit TRBD2. Trimming took 6 bases from V and 6 from J; bases not matched to a gene: 11. The germline CDR1 and CDR2 sequences are MNHNS and SASEGT. The CDR3 loop spans 15 amino acids. In nucleotides, the CDR3 is TGTGCCAGCAGCGCGAGCGGGGCCGCGGCCAATGAGCAGTTCTTC. It encodes CASSASGAAANEQFF.